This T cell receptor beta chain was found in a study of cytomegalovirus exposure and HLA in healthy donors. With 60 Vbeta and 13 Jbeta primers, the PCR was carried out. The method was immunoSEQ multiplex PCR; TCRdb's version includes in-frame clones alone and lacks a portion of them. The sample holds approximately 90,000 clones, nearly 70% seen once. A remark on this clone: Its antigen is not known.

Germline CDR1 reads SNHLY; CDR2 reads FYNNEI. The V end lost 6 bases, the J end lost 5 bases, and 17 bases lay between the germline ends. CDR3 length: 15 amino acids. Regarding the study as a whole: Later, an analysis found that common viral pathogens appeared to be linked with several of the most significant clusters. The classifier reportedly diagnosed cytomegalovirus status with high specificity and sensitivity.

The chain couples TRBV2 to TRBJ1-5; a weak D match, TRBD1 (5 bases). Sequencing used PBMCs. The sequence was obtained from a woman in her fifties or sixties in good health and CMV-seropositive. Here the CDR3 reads CASRRGTTGDQPQHF. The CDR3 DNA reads TGTGCCAGCAGACGCGGGACGACGGGGGATCAGCCCCAGCATTTT.